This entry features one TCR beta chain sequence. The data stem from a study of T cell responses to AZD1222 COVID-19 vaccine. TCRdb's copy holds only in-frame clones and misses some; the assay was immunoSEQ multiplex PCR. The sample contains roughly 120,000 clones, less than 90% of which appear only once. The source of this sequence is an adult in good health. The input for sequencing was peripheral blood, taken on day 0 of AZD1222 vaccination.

CDR3 amino acids: CASSLSYGYTF. For the CDR3, the DNA is TGTGCCAGCAGTTTAAGCTATGGCTACACCTTC. The V and J genes are TRBV28 and TRBJ1-2; no clear D gene. V lost 2 bases, J lost 4 bases, and 2 bases lay in between. The CDR3 has 11 residues. Germline-derived CDR1 and CDR2 are MDHEN and SYDVKM.